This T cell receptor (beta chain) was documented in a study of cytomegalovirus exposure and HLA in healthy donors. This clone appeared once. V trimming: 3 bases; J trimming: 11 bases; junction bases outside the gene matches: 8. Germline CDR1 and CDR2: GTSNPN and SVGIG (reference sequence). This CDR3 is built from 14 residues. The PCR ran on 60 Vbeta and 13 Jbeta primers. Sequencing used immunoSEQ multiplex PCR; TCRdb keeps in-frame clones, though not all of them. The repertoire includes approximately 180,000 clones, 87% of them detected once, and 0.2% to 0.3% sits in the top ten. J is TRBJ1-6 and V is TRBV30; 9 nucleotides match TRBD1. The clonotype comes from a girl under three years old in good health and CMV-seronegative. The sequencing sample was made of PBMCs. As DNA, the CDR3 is TGTGCCTGGAGGAGACAGGGGGATCGCGCACCCCTCCACTTT. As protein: CAWRRQGDRAPLHF. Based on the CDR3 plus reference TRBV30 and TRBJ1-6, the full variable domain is SQTIHQWPATLVQPVGSPLSLECTVEGTSNPNLYWYRQAAGRGLQLLFYSVGIGQISSEVPQNLSASRPQDRQFILSSKKLLLSDSGFYLCAWRRQGDRAPLHFGNGTRLTVT.